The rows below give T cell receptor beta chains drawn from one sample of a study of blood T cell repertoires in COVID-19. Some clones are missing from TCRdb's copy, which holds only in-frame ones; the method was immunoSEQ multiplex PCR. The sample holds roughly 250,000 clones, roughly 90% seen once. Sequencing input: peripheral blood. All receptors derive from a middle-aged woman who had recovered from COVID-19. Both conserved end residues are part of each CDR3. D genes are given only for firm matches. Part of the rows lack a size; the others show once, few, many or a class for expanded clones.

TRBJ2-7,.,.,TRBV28,CASGQSSYEQYF,TGTGCCAGTGGACAGAGCTCCTACGAGCAGTACTTC
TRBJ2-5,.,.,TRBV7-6,CASSLSYRVETQYF,TGTGCCAGCAGCTTATCCTACAGGGTAGAGACCCAGTACTTC
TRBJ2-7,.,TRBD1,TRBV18,CASSPGRGQVYEQYF,TGTGCCAGCTCACCTGGCAGGGGACAGGTTTACGAGCAGTACTTC
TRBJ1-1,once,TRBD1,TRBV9,CASSALDRGRRNTEAFF,TGTGCCAGCAGCGCCCTGGACAGGGGGCGGAGGAACACTGAAGCTTTCTTT
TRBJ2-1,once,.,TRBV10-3,CAISEGTAASTINEQFF,TGTGCCATCAGTGAGGGGACTGCGGCTAGCACTATCAATGAGCAGTTCTTC
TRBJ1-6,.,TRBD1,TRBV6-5,CASGRQGVTSPLHF,TGTGCCAGCGGAAGACAGGGGGTTACTTCACCCCTCCACTTT
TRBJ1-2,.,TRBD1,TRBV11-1,CASSPTGTANYGYTF,TGTGCCAGCAGCCCAACCGGGACAGCGAACTATGGCTACACCTTC
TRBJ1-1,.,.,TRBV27,CASSLLGGIGTEAFF,TGTGCCAGCAGTTTACTGGGAGGGATTGGGACTGAAGCTTTCTTT
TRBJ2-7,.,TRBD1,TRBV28,CASSSWWDRGYEQYF,TGTGCCAGCAGTTCCTGGTGGGACAGGGGCTACGAGCAGTACTTC
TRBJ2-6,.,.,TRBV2,CASSEIGGSGANVLTF,TGTGCCAGCAGTGAAATTGGGGGGTCTGGGGCCAACGTCCTGACTTTC
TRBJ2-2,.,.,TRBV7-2,CASTVLLGQVDGELFF,TGTGCCAGCACCGTCCTTCTGGGGCAGGTCGACGGGGAGCTGTTTTTT
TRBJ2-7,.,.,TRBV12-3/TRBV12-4,CASSFANYEQYF,TGTGCCAGCAGTTTTGCGAACTACGAGCAGTACTTC
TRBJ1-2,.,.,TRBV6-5,CASRRSRDTYGYTF,TGTGCCAGCAGACGATCCCGGGACACCTATGGCTACACCTTC
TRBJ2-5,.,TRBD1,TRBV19,CASSHRGKETQYF,TGTGCCAGTAGTCACAGGGGGAAGGAGACCCAGTACTTC
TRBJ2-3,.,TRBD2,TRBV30,CAWSLAGGLLIADTQYF,TGTGCCTGGTCACTAGCGGGGGGGCTGTTGATAGCAGATACGCAGTATTTT
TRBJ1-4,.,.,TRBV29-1,CSAGGPGEKLFF,TGCAGCGCGGGGGGCCCGGGGGAAAAACTGTTTTTT
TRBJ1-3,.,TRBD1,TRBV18,CASSPPGRGRGNTIYF,TGTGCCAGCTCACCACCGGGCAGGGGGCGTGGAAACACCATATATTTT
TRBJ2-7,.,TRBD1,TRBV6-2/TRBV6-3,CASSDRGRRYF,TGTGCCAGCAGTGACAGGGGGAGGCGGTACTTC
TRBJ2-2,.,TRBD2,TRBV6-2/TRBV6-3,CASSYRTSGALDTGELFF,TGTGCCAGCAGTTACCGTACTAGCGGGGCCCTGGACACCGGGGAGCTGTTTTTT
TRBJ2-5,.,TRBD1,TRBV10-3,CAISDPGGMETQYF,TGTGCCATCAGTGATCCAGGGGGCATGGAGACCCAGTACTTC
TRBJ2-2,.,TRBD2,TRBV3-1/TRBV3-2,CASSPRTSGYTNTGELFF,TGTGCCAGCAGCCCAAGGACTAGCGGGTACACGAACACCGGGGAGCTGTTTTTT
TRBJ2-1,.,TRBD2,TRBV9,CASTSGLVNEQFF,TGTGCCAGCACCTCGGGACTAGTCAATGAGCAGTTCTTC
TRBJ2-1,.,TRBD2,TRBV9,CASSVAQTSGSYNEQFF,TGTGCCAGCAGCGTAGCCCAGACTAGCGGGAGCTACAATGAGCAGTTCTTC
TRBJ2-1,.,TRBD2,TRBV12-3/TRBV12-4,CASSRDYNNEQFF,TGTGCCAGCAGCCGGGACTACAACAATGAGCAGTTCTTC
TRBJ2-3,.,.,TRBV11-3,CASSISTGGGTDTQYF,TGTGCCAGCAGCATTTCGACGGGCGGGGGCACAGATACGCAGTATTTT
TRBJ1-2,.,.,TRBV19,CASSIDYRQRINYGYTF,TGTGCCAGTAGTATAGATTACCGACAGCGAATTAACTATGGCTACACCTTC
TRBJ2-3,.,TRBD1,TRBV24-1,CATSDSRTGSTDTQYF,TGTGCCACCAGTGATTCCCGGACAGGATCCACAGATACGCAGTATTTT
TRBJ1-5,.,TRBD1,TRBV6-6,CASSPGTGVLISNQPQHF,TGTGCCAGCAGTCCTGGGACAGGGGTTTTAATTAGCAATCAGCCCCAGCATTTT
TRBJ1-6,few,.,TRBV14,CASSQDFVVSSPLHF,TGTGCCAGCAGCCAAGATTTCGTTGTGAGTTCACCCCTCCACTTT